Presented here are 15 T cell receptor beta chains from one specimen sequenced in a study of radiotherapy plus CTLA-4 blockade in lung cancer. Assay used: immunoSEQ multiplex PCR; TCRdb lists only in-frame clones, some missing. The top ten clones hold 3.5% to 4.5% of a sample with roughly 32,000 clones, roughly three quarters of them seen once. The specimen was peripheral blood, collected from a patient treated with radiotherapy plus ipilimumab. The receptors shown here come from a human donor with non-small cell lung cancer who had stable disease on radiotherapy plus ipilimumab.

This clone turned up a few times. CDR3 loop: CASSTWTGWNTEAFF. The CDR3 coding sequence is TGTGCCAGCAGCACGTGGACAGGGTGGAACACTGAAGCTTTCTTT. The chain recombines TRBV7-9 with TRBJ1-1; 8 positions match TRBD1. The V gene's germline CDR1 is SEHNR and CDR2 FQNEAQ (reference sequence). The CDR3 loop spans 15 amino acids. Losses at the gene ends were 5 bases for V and 1 base for J; bases not matched to a gene: 6. The whole variable domain, filled in from reference TRBV7-9 and TRBJ1-1, reads DTGVSQNPRHKITKRGQNVTFRCDPISEHNRLYWYRQTLGQGPEFLTYFQNEAQLEKSRLLSDRFSAERPKGSFSTLEIQRTEQGDSAMYLCASSTWTGWNTEAFFGQGTRLTVV.

This clone has only a few counts. This chain links TRBV10-3 with TRBJ2-1, with 14 nucleotides matching TRBD2. V was clipped by 11 bases and J by 6 bases; unmatched bases: 9. From germline, CDR1 is ENHRY and CDR2 SYGVKD. The CDR3 consists of 15 residues. The CDR3 protein is CAAQGLAGVSNEQFF. In DNA, the CDR3 is TGTGCCGCGCAGGGACTAGCGGGAGTAAGCAATGAGCAGTTCTTC.

The chain links TRBV6-4 to TRBJ2-7; D could derive from TRBD1 or TRBD2 (6 bases each). Trimming pared 9 bases from V and 2 bases from J, leaving 17 bases between. Germline CDR1 reads MRHNA; CDR2 reads SNTAGT. This CDR3 is built from 14 residues. Written as DNA, the CDR3 is TGTGCCAGAACTAGTGGGGGGCGGCCCTACGAGCAGTACTTC. Translating it yields CARTSGGRPYEQYF.

This clone turned up a few times. The chain joins TRBV7-2 to TRBJ2-3, with TRBD2 matching over 10 bases. This CDR3 region has 14 residues. J lost 5 bases, V lost 5 bases, and 4 bases had no gene match. Germline CDR1 SGHTA, CDR2 FQGNSA. The CDR3 is CASSPRLAGDTQYF. CDR3 coding DNA: TGTGCCAGCAGCCCAAGACTAGCGGGAGATACGCAGTATTTT.

The chain couples TRBV28 to TRBJ2-1, with D tentatively TRBD2 (7 bases). The V gene's germline CDR1 is MDHEN and CDR2 SYDVKM. Trimming removed 2 bases from V and 1 base from J, with 12 bases in between. This CDR3 is built from 16 residues. The CDR3 DNA reads as TGTGCCAGCAGTTTAGGGAGGGGGATGTCCTACAATGAGCAGTTCTTC. It translates to CASSLGRGMSYNEQFF.

This chain links TRBV15 with TRBJ2-3; the D gene is possibly TRBD1 (5 bases). Trimming took off 6 bases at V and 5 bases at J, with 15 bases between the two ends. This CDR3 is 14 amino acids long. CDR1 is LNHNV and CDR2 is YYDKDF in the germline V gene (reference sequence). CDR3 sequence reads: CATRLRGGGDTQYF. In DNA form, the CDR3 reads TGTGCCACCAGACTTAGGGGCGGTGGAGATACGCAGTATTTT.

V is TRBV2 and J is TRBJ1-1; perhaps TRBD1 as D (6 bases). The CDR3 has 13 amino acids. Trimming stripped 7 bases from V and 4 bases from J, with 13 bases between. CDR1 and CDR2 from the germline V gene are SNHLY and FYNNEI. The CDR3 coding sequence is TGTGCCAGCACGGAGGGGGTTGGCACTGAAGCTTTCTTT. Amino acid sequence: CASTEGVGTEAFF.

The rearrangement joins TRBV19 to TRBJ1-4, with 7 bases identical to TRBD1. The CDR3 sequence is 16 residues long. Trimming removed 3 bases from V and 8 bases from J; junction bases left unmatched: 12. CDR1 is LNHDA, CDR2 SQIVND, per germline (reference sequence). CDR3 DNA sequence: TGTGCCAGTAGTATTTCTTCGGCAGGGGGGCGAGAAAAACTGTTTTTT. It specifies CASSISSAGGREKLFF. Using reference TRBV19 and TRBJ1-4 for the parts outside the CDR3, the full variable domain is DGGITQSPKYLFRKEGQNVTLSCEQNLNHDAMYWYRQDPGQGLRLIYYSQIVNDFQKGDIAEGYSVSREKKESFPLTVTSAQKNPTAFYLCASSISSAGGREKLFFGSGTQLSVL.

CDR3 residues: CASSPGQFNEQFF. The CDR3, as DNA: TGTGCCAGCAGCCCGGGACAGTTCAATGAGCAGTTCTTC. J is TRBJ2-1 and V is TRBV11-3; 7 nucleotides line up with TRBD1. V was clipped by 5 bases and J by 6 bases; unmatched bases: 4. The germline gives CDR1 SGHNT, CDR2 YENEEA. The CDR3 is made up of 13 amino acids.

The chain carries TRBV6-1 and TRBJ2-3; D is undetermined. Trimming took 0 bases from V and 4 from J, leaving 14 bases between them. Germline V gives CDR1 MNHNS, CDR2 SASEGT. This CDR3 comprises 16 residues. CDR3 sequence: CASSEAQDSGADTQYF. The CDR3, as DNA: TGTGCCAGCAGTGAAGCGCAGGATTCGGGCGCAGATACGCAGTATTTT.

The V gene is TRBV6-1, the J gene TRBJ2-7; possibly TRBD1 or TRBD2 for D (6 bases each). Trimming shortened V by 5 bases and J by 0 bases, and 11 bases separated the two germline ends. Germline V gene lookup returns CDR1 MNHNS and CDR2 SASEGT. The CDR3 consists of 14 residues. The CDR3 sequence is CASSRGTGSYEQYF. The CDR3 DNA follows: TGTGCCAGCAGTAGGGGGACTGGCTCCTACGAGCAGTACTTC.

The rearrangement links TRBV10-1 to TRBJ2-7, with a possible D match to TRBD1 (5 bases). The V gene's germline CDR1 is WNHNN and CDR2 SYGVQD (reference sequence). The V and J ends lost 3 bases and 4 bases respectively, with 13 bases between them. The CDR3 is made up of 14 amino acids. The chain's CDR3 is CASSDGDRTYEQYF. Written as DNA, the CDR3 is TGCGCCAGCAGTGACGGAGACAGAACTTACGAGCAGTACTTC.

J is TRBJ2-7 and V is TRBV15, with 12 positions matching TRBD1. Germline CDR1 LNHNV, CDR2 YYDKDF (reference sequence). Trimming cost V 2 bases and J 6 bases; bases outside gene matches: 17. The CDR3 is made up of 19 amino acids. The DNA of the CDR3 is TGTGCCACCAGCAGAAAGGGTATCACCGCCGGGACAGGGGGCGCCGAGCAGTACTTC. The encoded protein is CATSRKGITAGTGGAEQYF.

This chain joins TRBV7-3 and TRBJ2-2; TRBD2 matches at 9 bases. V lost 2 bases, J lost 7 bases, and 5 bases stayed unmatched. This CDR3 comprises 15 residues. Germline CDR1 and CDR2: SGHTA and FQGTGA. The DNA for the CDR3 is TGTGCCAGCAGCTTAGCGGGACTAGCTGACGGGGAGCTGTTTTTT. As protein: CASSLAGLADGELFF.

The rearrangement uses TRBV7-2 and TRBJ2-5, with 11 nucleotides matching TRBD2. This CDR3 has 15 amino acids. CDR1 and CDR2 (germline): SGHTA, FQGNSA. The V gene end was trimmed by 1 base and the J gene end by 3 bases; junction bases not matched to a gene: 1. The DNA for the CDR3 is TGTGCCAGCAGCTTAGTGGGACTAGCGGAAGAGACCCAGTACTTC. Encoded protein: CASSLVGLAEETQYF.